This TCR beta chain was captured by sequencing in a study of a mutant IDH1 vaccine in newly diagnosed glioma. About the research overall: Investigators started vaccination 4-6 weeks after radiotherapy alone, or with temozolomide cycles.

Study conclusions and caveats: Among top peripheral T cell clonotypes, changes seemed unrelated to pseudoprogression.

Sequenced by immunoSEQ multiplex PCR; TCRdb stores in-frame clones only, minus some. This sample has approximately 51,000 clones, with roughly 73% found just once. About this clone itself: Its target is not known.

V was shortened by 2 bases and J by 5 bases, with 3 bases between the two germline ends. Germline CDR1 is SNHLY and CDR2 is FYNNEI. CDR3 length equals 11 residues. As to time point: week 5, during vaccination. Every single dose of the vaccine, 300 ug of mutant IDH1 20-mer peptide, came with topical imiquimod. Each of the donors came in with new WHO grade 3 or 4 astrocytomas that were IDH1-mutant and ATRX-lost. Sequenced here: PBMCs, sampled from a glioma patient whose treatment included an IDH1 peptide vaccine. The sequence derives from a woman in her thirties or forties with glioma. The J gene is TRBJ2-5, the V gene TRBV2; D is unclear. CDR3: CASSEYETQYF. In DNA form, the CDR3 reads TGTGCCAGCAGTGAATATGAGACCCAGTACTTC.